The T cell receptor (beta chain) under discussion was sequenced for a study of vaccination effects on CD4 cells after COVID-19. Method: immunoSEQ multiplex PCR; TCRdb's copy keeps in-frame clones and lacks some. The sample consists of 27,000 or so clones, around four fifths of them appearing once. Ahead of sequencing, the ViraFEST assay grew antigen-specific CD4+ T cells using viral peptide pools. Once cultured for about 9 days, the cells underwent separation to obtain CD4+ T cells. Each participant received a vaccine that was either BNT162b2 or mRNA-1273, given as two doses. The researchers cultured some 1.9 million PBMC per well with roughly 11 IU/ml IL-2 and roughly 9.4 ug/ml peptides. Per the germline V gene, CDR1 is SGHVS and CDR2 is FQNEAQ. This CDR3 is 15 amino acids long. Unmatched junction bases numbered 7, after V lost 5 bases and J lost 5 bases. Study outcomes and limitations: Within healthy vaccinees, only 1 of 255 vaccine-induced clones displayed cross-reactivity with common cold coronaviruses.

This clone was seen only once. Its antigen remains unknown. This TCR was recovered from a human donor who received a COVID-19 vaccine. Some clones in this sample may be carry-over from other donors' samples. This sample comprised CD4+ T cells from PBMCs cultured with HCoV-NL63 spike peptides, obtained after COVID-19 vaccination. V and J are TRBV7-8 and TRBJ2-1, with 9 bases fitting TRBD1. CDR3 in DNA: TGTGCCAGCAGCAAACAGGGGGCGCTTGACAATGAGCAGTTCTTC. This translates into CASSKQGALDNEQFF.